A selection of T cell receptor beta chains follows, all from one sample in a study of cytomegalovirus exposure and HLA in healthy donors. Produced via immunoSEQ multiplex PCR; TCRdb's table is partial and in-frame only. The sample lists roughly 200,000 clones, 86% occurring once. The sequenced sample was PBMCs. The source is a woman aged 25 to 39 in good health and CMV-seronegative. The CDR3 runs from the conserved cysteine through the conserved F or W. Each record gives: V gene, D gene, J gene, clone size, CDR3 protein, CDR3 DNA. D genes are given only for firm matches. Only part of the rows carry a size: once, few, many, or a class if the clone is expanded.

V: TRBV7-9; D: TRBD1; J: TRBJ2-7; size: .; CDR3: CASRTGTGPYEQYF; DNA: TGTGCCAGCAGGACCGGGACAGGACCCTACGAGCAGTACTTC
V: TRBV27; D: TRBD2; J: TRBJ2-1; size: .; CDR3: CASSLSLAEVAYNEQFF; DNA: TGTGCCAGCAGTTTATCACTAGCGGAGGTAGCCTACAATGAGCAGTTCTTC
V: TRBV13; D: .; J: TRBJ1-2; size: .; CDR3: CASSRQSNYGYTF; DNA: TGTGCCAGCAGTAGACAGTCTAACTATGGCTACACCTTC
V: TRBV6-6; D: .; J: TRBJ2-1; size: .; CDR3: CASSYGGSSYNEQFF; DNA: TGTGCCAGCAGTTACGGGGGGAGCTCCTACAATGAGCAGTTCTTC
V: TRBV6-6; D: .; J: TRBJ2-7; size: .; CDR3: CASSWVRVGEQYF; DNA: TGTGCCAGCAGTTGGGTCAGGGTTGGCGAGCAGTACTTC
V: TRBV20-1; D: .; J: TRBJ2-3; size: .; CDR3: CSAYRNTQYF; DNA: TGCAGTGCCTATCGTAATACGCAGTATTTT
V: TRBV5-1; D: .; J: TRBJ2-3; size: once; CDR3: CASSLGAHTDTQYF; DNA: TGCGCCAGCAGCTTGGGAGCGCACACAGATACGCAGTATTTT
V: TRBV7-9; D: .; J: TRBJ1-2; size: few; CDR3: CASSSPNGAGYTF; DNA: TGTGCCAGCAGCTCCCCCAATGGGGCTGGCTACACCTTC
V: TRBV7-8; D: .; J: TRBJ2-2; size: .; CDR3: CASSLAVRANTGELFF; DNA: TGTGCCAGCAGCTTAGCCGTCAGGGCGAACACCGGGGAGCTGTTTTTT
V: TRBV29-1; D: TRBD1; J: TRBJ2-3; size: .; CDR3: CSGEQGSDTQYF; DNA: TGCAGCGGGGAACAGGGGTCAGATACGCAGTATTTT
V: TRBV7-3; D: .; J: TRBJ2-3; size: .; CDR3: CASSLNPRDTQYF; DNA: TGTGCCAGCAGCTTAAACCCCAGGGATACGCAGTATTTT
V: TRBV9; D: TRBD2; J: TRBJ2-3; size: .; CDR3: CASSPVGRGVVTDTQYF; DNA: TGTGCCAGCAGCCCGGTAGGTCGGGGGGTGGTGACAGATACGCAGTATTTT
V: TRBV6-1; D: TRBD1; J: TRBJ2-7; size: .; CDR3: CATDRAGEQYF; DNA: TGTGCCACAGACAGGGCCGGCGAGCAGTACTTC
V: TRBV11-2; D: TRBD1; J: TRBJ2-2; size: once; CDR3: CASSSGTGDTGELFF; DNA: TGTGCCAGCAGCTCCGGGACAGGGGACACCGGGGAGCTGTTTTTT
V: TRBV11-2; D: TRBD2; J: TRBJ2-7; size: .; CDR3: CASSQVPLAGDNEQYF; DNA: TGTGCCAGCAGCCAGGTCCCTCTAGCGGGAGATAACGAGCAGTACTTC
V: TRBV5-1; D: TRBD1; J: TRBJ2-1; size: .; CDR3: CASRTGQSYNEQFF; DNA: TGCGCCAGCAGAACGGGACAGTCCTACAATGAGCAGTTCTTC
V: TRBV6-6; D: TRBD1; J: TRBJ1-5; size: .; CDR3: CASSPGTGRFRQPQHF; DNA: TGTGCCAGCAGTCCCGGGACAGGGCGTTTTAGGCAGCCCCAGCATTTT
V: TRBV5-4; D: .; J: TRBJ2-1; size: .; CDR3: CASSSPGEQFF; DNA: TGTGCCAGCAGCTCCCCGGGTGAGCAGTTCTTC
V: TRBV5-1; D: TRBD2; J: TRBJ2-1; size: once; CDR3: CASSLVSGGVEQFF; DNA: TGCGCCAGCAGCTTGGTTTCGGGGGGTGTTGAGCAGTTCTTC
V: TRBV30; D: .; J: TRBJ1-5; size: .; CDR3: CAWSVDRRQPQHF; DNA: TGTGCCTGGAGTGTAGACAGGCGGCAGCCCCAGCATTTT
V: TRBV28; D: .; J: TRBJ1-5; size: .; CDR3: CASSIRVSYQPQHF; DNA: TGTGCCAGCAGTATCAGGGTCTCGTATCAGCCCCAGCATTTT
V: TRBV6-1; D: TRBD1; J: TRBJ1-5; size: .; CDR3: CASRQGANYNQPQHF; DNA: TGTGCCAGCAGACAGGGGGCCAATTACAATCAGCCCCAGCATTTT
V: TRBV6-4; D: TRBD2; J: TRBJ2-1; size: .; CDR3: CASSVLAGSYNEQFF; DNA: TGTGCCAGCAGCGTACTAGCGGGGTCATACAATGAGCAGTTCTTC
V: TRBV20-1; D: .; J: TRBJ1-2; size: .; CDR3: CSASRLGGYTF; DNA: TGCAGTGCTAGTAGGCTGGGCGGCTACACCTTC
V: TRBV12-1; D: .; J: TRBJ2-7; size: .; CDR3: CASSAMGQGADEQYF; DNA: TGTGCCAGCAGCGCCATGGGACAGGGGGCGGACGAGCAGTACTTC
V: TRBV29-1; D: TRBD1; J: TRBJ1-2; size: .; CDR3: CSVPRTGFGYGYTF; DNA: TGCAGCGTCCCCCGGACAGGGTTTGGCTATGGCTACACCTTC
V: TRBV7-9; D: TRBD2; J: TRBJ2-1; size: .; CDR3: CASSLTLAGSYNEQFF; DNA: TGTGCCAGCAGCTTAACTTTAGCGGGATCCTACAATGAGCAGTTCTTC
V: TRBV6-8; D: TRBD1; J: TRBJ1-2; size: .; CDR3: CASSPTGSGPINYGYTF; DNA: TGTGCCAGCAGTCCGACAGGGAGCGGGCCAATAAACTATGGCTACACCTTC
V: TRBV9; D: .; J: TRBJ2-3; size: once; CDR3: CASSVVAEGDTQYF; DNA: TGTGCCAGCAGCGTAGTGGCGGAGGGAGATACGCAGTATTTT
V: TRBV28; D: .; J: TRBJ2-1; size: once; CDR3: CASSLLQGREQFF; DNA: TGTGCCAGCAGTTTACTACAGGGTCGTGAGCAGTTCTTC
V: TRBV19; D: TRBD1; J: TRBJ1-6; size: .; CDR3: CASSKTGGNSPLHF; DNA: TGTGCCAGTAGTAAGACAGGGGGTAATTCACCCCTCCACTTT
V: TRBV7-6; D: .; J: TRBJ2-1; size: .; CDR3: CASSRDYAEYNEQFF; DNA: TGTGCCAGCAGCCGAGACTACGCAGAATACAATGAGCAGTTCTTC
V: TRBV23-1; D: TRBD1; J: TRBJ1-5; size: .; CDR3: CASAQRSGDRDYSNQPQHF; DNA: TGCGCCAGCGCACAACGGAGTGGGGACAGAGACTATAGCAATCAGCCCCAGCATTTT
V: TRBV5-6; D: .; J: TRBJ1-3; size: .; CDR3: CASSVGGGFGNTIYF; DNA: TGTGCCAGCAGCGTGGGCGGTGGTTTTGGAAACACCATATATTTT
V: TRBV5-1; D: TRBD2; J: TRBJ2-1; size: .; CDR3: CASSLQREGQNEQFF; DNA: TGCGCCAGCAGCCTTCAGCGGGAGGGCCAGAATGAGCAGTTCTTC
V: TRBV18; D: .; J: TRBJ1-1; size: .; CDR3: CASSHTTAGLNTEAFF; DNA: TGTGCCAGCTCACACACCACGGCAGGGCTGAACACTGAAGCTTTCTTT
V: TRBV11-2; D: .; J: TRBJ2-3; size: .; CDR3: CASSFLTDTQYF; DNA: TGTGCCAGCAGCTTTTTAACAGATACGCAGTATTTT
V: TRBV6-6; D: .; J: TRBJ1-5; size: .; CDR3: CASGEQGMAQHF; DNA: TGTGCCAGCGGGGAACAGGGCATGGCCCAGCATTTT
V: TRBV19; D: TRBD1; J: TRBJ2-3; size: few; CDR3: CASGDRHQDTQYF; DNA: TGTGCCAGTGGGGACAGACATCAGGATACGCAGTATTTT
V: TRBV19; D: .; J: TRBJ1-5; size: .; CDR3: CASSSSGGNQPQHF; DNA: TGTGCCAGTAGTAGCTCAGGTGGCAATCAGCCCCAGCATTTT
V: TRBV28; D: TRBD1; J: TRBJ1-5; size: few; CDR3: CASSPGGRGYQPQHF; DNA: TGTGCCAGCAGCCCAGGGGGCAGGGGATACCAGCCCCAGCATTTT
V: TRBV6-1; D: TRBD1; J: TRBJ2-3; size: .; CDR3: CASRGTTDRGTQYF; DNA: TGTGCCAGCAGGGGTACCACCGACAGGGGGACGCAGTATTTT
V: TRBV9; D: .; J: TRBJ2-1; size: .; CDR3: CASSVDGLPNEQFF; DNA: TGTGCCAGCAGCGTAGACGGACTACCCAATGAGCAGTTCTTC
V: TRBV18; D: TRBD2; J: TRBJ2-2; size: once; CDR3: CASSPSGGANTGELFF; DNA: TGTGCCAGCTCACCTAGCGGGGGAGCGAACACCGGGGAGCTGTTTTTT
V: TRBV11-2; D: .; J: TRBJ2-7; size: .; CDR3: CASSSQSGLAEQYF; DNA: TGTGCCAGCAGCTCGCAGTCAGGGCTCGCCGAGCAGTACTTC
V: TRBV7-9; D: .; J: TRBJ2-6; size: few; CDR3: CASSSSNSGANVLTF; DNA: TGTGCCAGCAGCTCCTCTAACTCTGGGGCCAACGTCCTGACTTTC
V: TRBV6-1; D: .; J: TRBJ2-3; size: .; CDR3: CASTQGGGDTQYF; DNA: TGTGCCTCCACCCAGGGGGGTGGAGATACGCAGTATTTT
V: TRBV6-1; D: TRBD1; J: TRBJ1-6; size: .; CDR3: CASSELRTGNSPLHF; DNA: TGTGCCAGCAGTGAATTAAGGACAGGGAATTCACCCCTCCACTTT
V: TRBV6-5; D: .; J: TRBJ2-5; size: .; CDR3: CASRDFTETQYF; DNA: TGTGCCAGCAGGGACTTCACGGAGACCCAGTACTTC
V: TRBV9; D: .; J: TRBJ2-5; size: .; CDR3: CASSPPRMIGEETQYF; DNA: TGTGCCAGCAGCCCTCCGCGAATGATAGGGGAAGAGACCCAGTACTTC
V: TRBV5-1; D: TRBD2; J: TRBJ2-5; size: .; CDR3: CASSLGQASGEETQYF; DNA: TGCGCCAGCAGCTTGGGCCAGGCTAGCGGGGAAGAGACCCAGTACTTC
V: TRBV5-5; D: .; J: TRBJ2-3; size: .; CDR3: CASSYQGFADTQYF; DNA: TGTGCCAGCAGCTACCAGGGTTTCGCAGATACGCAGTATTTT
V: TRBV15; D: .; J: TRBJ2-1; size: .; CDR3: CATSRESGTPNEQFF; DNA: TGTGCCACCAGCAGAGAAAGCGGAACCCCGAATGAGCAGTTCTTC
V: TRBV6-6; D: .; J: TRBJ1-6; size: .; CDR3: CASSYGENSPLHF; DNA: TGTGCCAGCAGTTACGGGGAGAATTCACCCCTCCACTTT